This T cell receptor beta chain derives from a study of T cell responses to AZD1222 COVID-19 vaccine. Study findings and constraints: Most donors were white British and more were female, and clonal diversity was possibly underestimated. When two AZD1222 doses had been given, Spike-specific TCR breadth and depth rose. Recipients of AZD1222 seropositive at baseline numbered only 5 or 6.

Only in-frame clones appear in the TCRdb table, and some are missing; sequencing was by immunoSEQ multiplex PCR. The top ten hold approximately 1.9% of the sample, which has about 180,000 clones, around 90% seen once. Concerning this clone itself: What it binds is not known.

This CDR3 comprises 18 residues. The receptor's source is an adult who received the AZD1222 COVID-19 vaccine. V usage is TRBV21-1 and J usage is TRBJ2-2. TRBV21-1 is a listed pseudogene. Sequenced here: peripheral blood, sampled 28 days after the second AZD1222 dose. CDR3 nucleotides: TGTGCCAGCAGCAAAGCTTGCCATAACCCCCAGCCCCTCGGGGAGCTGTTTTTT. The encoded protein is CASSKACHNPQPLGELFF.